This TCR beta chain originates from a study of T cells after somatic rescue of genetic block. Repertoires were generated with immunoSEQ multiplex PCR, while TCRdb's copy carries only in-frame clones and drops some. This table holds under 150,000 clones, about 93% found once. This CDR3 has 13 residues. Germline values: CDR1 SEHNR, CDR2 FQNEAQ (reference sequence). Unmatched junction bases numbered 9, after V lost 5 bases and J lost 12 bases. The chain links TRBV7-9 to TRBJ1-2, with 10 bases fitting TRBD1. The clonotype was recovered from a woman aged 18-35 years. The source material was peripheral blood mononuclear cells (PBMCs). The CDR3 sequence: CASSGTGTGEHTF. Written as DNA, the CDR3 is TGTGCCAGCAGCGGTACCGGGACAGGGGAACACACCTTC.